A selection of T cell receptor beta chains follows, all from one sample in a study of response to subunit inactivated influenza vaccine. MiXCR, run by TCRdb on the RT-PCR reads, gives a single entry per CDR3 protein. The table lists some 540,000 distinct CDR3 sequences, around 21% of them singletons, with around 2.8% in the top ten. These data were likewise used in another study, on T cells expressing NK-cell markers.

Sequences were derived from CD4+ T cells sorted from PBMCs, sampled about 13 days after vaccination. All receptors come from a man over 45 who received an inactivated influenza vaccine. Each CDR3 is given with its conserved first and last residue. Fields, in order: V gene, J gene, CDR3 length, CDR3 protein.

V gene: TRBV12-3/TRBV12-4; J gene: TRBJ2-5; CDR3 length: 15; CDR3 protein: CASRDQGLASETQYF
V gene: TRBV5-1; J gene: TRBJ2-1; CDR3 length: 17; CDR3 protein: CASSLRASGGSGNEQFF
V gene: TRBV15; J gene: TRBJ2-1; CDR3 length: 14; CDR3 protein: CATKVGPGGNEQFF
V gene: TRBV5-6; J gene: TRBJ2-7; CDR3 length: 13; CDR3 protein: CASRPQGGGEQYF
V gene: TRBV6-2/TRBV6-3; J gene: TRBJ2-1; CDR3 length: 13; CDR3 protein: CASSYWGGSEQFF
V gene: TRBV12-3/TRBV12-4; J gene: TRBJ2-2; CDR3 length: 14; CDR3 protein: CAIRQGANTGELFF
V gene: TRBV5-1; J gene: TRBJ2-5; CDR3 length: 14; CDR3 protein: CASSFNRVGETQYF
V gene: TRBV5-1; J gene: TRBJ1-6; CDR3 length: 15; CDR3 protein: CASSLWTGMDSPLHF
V gene: TRBV27; J gene: TRBJ2-1; CDR3 length: 18; CDR3 protein: CASSIRTGWTGAYNEQFF
V gene: TRBV19; J gene: TRBJ2-1; CDR3 length: 17; CDR3 protein: CASSGSITGATYNEQFF
V gene: TRBV12-3/TRBV12-4; J gene: TRBJ2-1; CDR3 length: 14; CDR3 protein: CASSPLRDSAEQFF
V gene: TRBV2; J gene: TRBJ2-1; CDR3 length: 18; CDR3 protein: CASSGGTGNGGYYNEQFF
V gene: TRBV6-1; J gene: TRBJ2-2; CDR3 length: 15; CDR3 protein: CASGLLAGATGELFF
V gene: TRBV6-2/TRBV6-3; J gene: TRBJ1-1; CDR3 length: 12; CDR3 protein: CASMTVNTEAFF
V gene: TRBV6-1; J gene: TRBJ2-1; CDR3 length: 14; CDR3 protein: CARRSVSRYNEQFF
V gene: TRBV20-1; J gene: TRBJ2-1; CDR3 length: 10; CDR3 protein: CSARRDEQFF
V gene: TRBV9; J gene: TRBJ1-2; CDR3 length: 14; CDR3 protein: CASSVATSLYGYTF
V gene: TRBV12-3/TRBV12-4; J gene: TRBJ1-2; CDR3 length: 13; CDR3 protein: CASSSGGRYGYTF
V gene: TRBV3-1; J gene: TRBJ2-5; CDR3 length: 13; CDR3 protein: CASSQDRAYPAYF